This T cell receptor (beta chain) was recovered during a study of PD-L1 blockade in urothelial cancer. With 3 bases clipped from V and 3 bases from J, the junction kept 8 bases outside the gene matches. From germline, CDR1 is LNHDA and CDR2 SQIVND (reference sequence). The CDR3 loop spans 15 amino acids. Using immunoSEQ multiplex PCR, the repertoire was profiled, and TCRdb retains in-frame clones only, with some absent. The table includes approximately 79,000 clones, around 90% detected once. This chain uses TRBV19 with TRBJ2-7; 7 bases agree with TRBD2. The TCR comes from a woman in her 70s with urothelial cancer. The sample in question was PBMCs, obtained around atezolizumab (anti-PD-L1) treatment. CDR3 nucleotides: TGTGCCAGTAGTATCCGGGAGGTAGGCTACTACGAGCAGTACTTC. As protein: CASSIREVGYYEQYF.